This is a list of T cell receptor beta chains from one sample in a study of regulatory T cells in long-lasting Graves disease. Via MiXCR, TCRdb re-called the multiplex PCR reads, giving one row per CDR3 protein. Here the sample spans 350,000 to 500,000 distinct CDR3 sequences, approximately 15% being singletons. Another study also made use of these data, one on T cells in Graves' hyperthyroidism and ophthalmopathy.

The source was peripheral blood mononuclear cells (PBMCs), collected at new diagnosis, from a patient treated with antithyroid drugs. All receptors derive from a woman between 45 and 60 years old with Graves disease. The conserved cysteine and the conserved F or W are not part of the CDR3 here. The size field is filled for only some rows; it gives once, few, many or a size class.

CDR3 protein: ATSDSGLAGPETQY; clone size: many; J gene: TRBJ2-5; V gene: TRBV24-1
CDR3 protein: ASSTTSGANNEQF; clone size: .; J gene: .; V gene: TRBV28
CDR3 protein: SVGQVFDNEQF; clone size: many; J gene: TRBJ2-1; V gene: TRBV29-1
CDR3 protein: AISESSGRDSEQF; clone size: many; J gene: TRBJ2-1; V gene: TRBV10-3
CDR3 protein: ASLRRTGSGGELF; clone size: many; J gene: TRBJ2-2; V gene: TRBV28
CDR3 protein: ASSPPIKLYNEQF; clone size: many; J gene: TRBJ2-1; V gene: TRBV18
CDR3 protein: ASSLDGGRSTDTQY; clone size: many; J gene: TRBJ2-3; V gene: TRBV7-3
CDR3 protein: ASMSGTSGYNEQF; clone size: few; J gene: TRBJ2-1; V gene: TRBV7-9
CDR3 protein: ASSQRAENTEAF; clone size: .; J gene: TRBJ1-1; V gene: TRBV4-1
CDR3 protein: ASSLGGAGKNIQY; clone size: few; J gene: TRBJ2-4; V gene: TRBV28
CDR3 protein: SASRGYTDTQY; clone size: many; J gene: TRBJ2-3; V gene: TRBV20-1
CDR3 protein: ASRPAGDSDTQY; clone size: .; J gene: TRBJ2-3; V gene: TRBV5-8
CDR3 protein: ASSEGQGNGYT; clone size: many; J gene: TRBJ1-2; V gene: TRBV2
CDR3 protein: ASSHRPGGEDTQY; clone size: many; J gene: TRBJ2-3; V gene: TRBV4-1
CDR3 protein: ATSRVQGDNEQF; clone size: many; J gene: TRBJ2-1; V gene: TRBV24-1
CDR3 protein: ASSLFDRLNYGYT; clone size: many; J gene: TRBJ1-2; V gene: TRBV7-8